This passage covers 10 T cell receptor beta chains from one sample sequenced in a study of radiotherapy plus CTLA-4 blockade in lung cancer. Sequencing used immunoSEQ multiplex PCR; TCRdb keeps in-frame clones, though not all of them. The table lists 40,000 to 50,000 clones, roughly four fifths of them singletons, with roughly 4% in the top ten. The specimen was peripheral blood, collected from a patient treated with radiotherapy plus ipilimumab. The origin of the receptors is a human donor with non-small cell lung cancer who had a complete response to radiotherapy plus ipilimumab.

Only a few counts were recorded for this clone. This chain uses TRBV19 with TRBJ2-3, with D perhaps matching TRBD1 (6 bases). Deletions cut 8 bases from V and 1 base from J, with 13 bases between. The CDR3 runs 14 residues. From germline, CDR1 is LNHDA and CDR2 SQIVND (reference sequence). CDR3 nucleotides: TGTGCCAGTTCATACAGGGCGGGCACAGATACGCAGTATTTT. Its protein product is CASSYRAGTDTQYF.

The gene calls are TRBV28 and TRBJ1-5; 7 nucleotides align to TRBD1. The CDR3 runs 16 residues. Losses at the gene ends were 4 bases for V and 5 bases for J; bases not matched to a gene: 11. Looked up from germline, CDR1 is MDHEN and CDR2 is SYDVKM. The CDR3 sequence is CASSSSTGIFYQPQHF. In DNA form, the CDR3 reads TGTGCCAGCAGTTCCTCGACAGGGATCTTTTATCAGCCCCAGCATTTT.

The chain is built from TRBV7-9 and TRBJ1-6; perhaps TRBD1 as D (5 bases). CDR1 and CDR2 from the germline V gene are SEHNR and FQNEAQ (reference sequence). There are 17 residues in the CDR3. Trimming left V 1 base short and J 0 bases short, with 10 bases between. CDR3 residues: CASSLGLDSSYNSPLHF. The CDR3 coding sequence is TGTGCCAGCAGCTTAGGGCTCGACAGCTCCTATAATTCACCCCTCCACTTT.

J is TRBJ1-1 and V is TRBV10-3, with 9 bases matching TRBD1. Losses at the gene ends were 6 bases for V and 11 bases for J; bases not matched to a gene: 13. CDR1 is ENHRY and CDR2 is SYGVKD in the germline V gene. CDR3 length: 14 residues. CDR3 nucleotides: TGTGCCATCAGGAGACAGGAACAGGGGGCTGGGGCTTTCTTT. The encoded protein is CAIRRQEQGAGAFF.

This CDR3 reads CASSRPGGVTTEAFF. CDR3 bases: TGTGCCAGCAGTCGCCCCGGGGGGGTGACCACTGAAGCTTTCTTT. The V gene is TRBV7-9, the J gene TRBJ1-1, with a possible D match to TRBD1 (5 bases). CDR3 length: 15 residues. The germline CDR1 and CDR2 sequences are SEHNR and FQNEAQ (reference sequence). The V gene lost 6 bases and the J gene lost 4 bases, with 18 bases spanning the gap.

V gene TRBV18 combines with J gene TRBJ1-5; D may be TRBD1 (6 bases). Between the trimmed V and J ends, which lost 2 bases and 6 bases, there was a span of 17 bases. Germline loops: CDR1 KGHSH, CDR2 LQKENI. CDR3 size: 16 residues. CDR3 sequence reads: CASSPAGVLGSQPQHF. In DNA form, the CDR3 reads TGTGCCAGCTCACCAGCAGGGGTTCTGGGTAGTCAGCCCCAGCATTTT.

This clone was observed a single time. The chain uses TRBV4-3 and TRBJ1-2; D is ambiguous. The germline V gene encodes CDR1 LGHNA and CDR2 YSLEER. V shed 4 bases and J shed 0 bases, with 9 bases lying between them. The CDR3 has 14 amino acids. This chain's CDR3 is CASSPFEANYGYTF. The CDR3 nucleotides are TGCGCCAGCAGCCCCTTCGAGGCTAACTATGGCTACACCTTC.

The CDR3 nucleotides are TGTGCCAGCAGGCTAGGCGGCCGGAGAACTAATGAAAAACTGTTTTTT. Translating it yields CASRLGGRRTNEKLFF. The V call is TRBV2, the J call TRBJ1-4; D is undetermined. Germline V gives CDR1 SNHLY, CDR2 FYNNEI. Trimming stripped 6 bases from V and 1 base from J, with 15 bases between. This CDR3 contains 16 residues.

The CDR3: CATSRGTSGSKDEQFF. The CDR3 DNA is TGTGCCACCAGCAGAGGGACTAGCGGGAGTAAGGATGAGCAGTTCTTC. The chain couples TRBV15 to TRBJ2-1; 13 bases agree with TRBD2. This CDR3 contains 16 residues. V shed 1 base and J 8 bases; nucleotides not matched to a gene: 5. Germline lookup yields CDR1 LNHNV and CDR2 YYDKDF (reference sequence). The full variable domain, its missing parts supplied by reference TRBV15 and TRBJ2-1, is DAMVIQNPRYQVTQFGKPVTLSCSQTLNHNVMYWYQQKSSQAPKLLFHYYDKDFNNEADTPDNFQSRRPNTSFCFLDIRSPGLGDTAMYLCATSRGTSGSKDEQFFGPGTRLTVL.

The chain links TRBV2 to TRBJ2-7; 7 bases match TRBD1. CDR3 length: 12 amino acids. The germline V gene has CDR1 SNHLY and CDR2 FYNNEI. Losses at the gene ends were 11 bases for V and 2 bases for J; bases not matched to a gene: 6. The CDR3 reads CAGRDSPYEQYF. CDR3 DNA: TGTGCCGGAAGGGACAGCCCCTACGAGCAGTACTTC. Looking up the rest from reference TRBV2 and TRBJ2-7 gives the full variable domain: EPEVTQTPSHQVTQMGQEVILRCVPISNHLYFYWYRQILGQKVEFLVSFYNNEISEKSEIFDDQFSVERPDGSNFTLKIRSTKLEDSAMYFCAGRDSPYEQYFGPGTRLTVT.